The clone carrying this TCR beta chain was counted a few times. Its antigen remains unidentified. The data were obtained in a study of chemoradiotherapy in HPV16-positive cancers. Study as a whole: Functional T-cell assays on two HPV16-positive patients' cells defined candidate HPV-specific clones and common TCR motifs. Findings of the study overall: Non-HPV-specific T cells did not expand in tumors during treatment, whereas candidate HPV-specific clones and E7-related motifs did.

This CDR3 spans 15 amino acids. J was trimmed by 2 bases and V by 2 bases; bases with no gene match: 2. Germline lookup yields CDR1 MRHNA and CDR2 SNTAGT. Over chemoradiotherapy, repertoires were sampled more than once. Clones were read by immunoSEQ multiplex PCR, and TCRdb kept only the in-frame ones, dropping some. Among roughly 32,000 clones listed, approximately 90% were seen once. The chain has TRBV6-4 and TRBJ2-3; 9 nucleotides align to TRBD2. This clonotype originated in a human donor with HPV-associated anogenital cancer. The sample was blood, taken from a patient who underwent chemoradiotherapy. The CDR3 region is CASSDGGGATDTQYF. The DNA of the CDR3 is TGTGCCAGCAGTGACGGCGGGGGGGCCACAGATACGCAGTATTTT.